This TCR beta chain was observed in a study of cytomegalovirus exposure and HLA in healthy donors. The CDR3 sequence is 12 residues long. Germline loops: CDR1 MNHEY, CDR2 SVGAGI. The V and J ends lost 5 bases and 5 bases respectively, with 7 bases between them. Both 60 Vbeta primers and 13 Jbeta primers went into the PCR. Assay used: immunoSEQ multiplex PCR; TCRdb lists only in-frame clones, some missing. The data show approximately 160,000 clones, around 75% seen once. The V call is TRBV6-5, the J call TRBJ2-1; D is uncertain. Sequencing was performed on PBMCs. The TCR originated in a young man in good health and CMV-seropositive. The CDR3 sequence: CASSPRNNEQFF. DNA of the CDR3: TGTGCCAGCAGTCCTCGTAACAATGAGCAGTTCTTC.